The rows below give T cell receptor beta chains drawn from one sample of a study of T cell responses to AZD1222 COVID-19 vaccine. Measured with immunoSEQ multiplex PCR; TCRdb has only the in-frame clones, and not every one. The repertoire includes 130,000 or so clones, 75% to 90% of them detected once, and 5% to 6.5% sits in the top ten. The input for sequencing was peripheral blood, taken on day 0 of AZD1222 vaccination. The receptors come from an adult in good health. CDR3s include the opening cysteine and the closing phenylalanine or tryptophan. The order of the fields is D gene, J gene, clone size, V gene, CDR3 DNA, CDR3 protein. The D gene is left open where the match is weak. Rows give clone size only sometimes, using once, few, many, or a class for an expanded clone.

>.|TRBJ2-1|.|TRBV11-1
TGTGCCAGCAGCCAGCAAGGGGGCGGGAGCAATGAGCAGTTCTTC
CASSQQGGGSNEQFF
>TRBD1|TRBJ1-2|few|TRBV19
TGTGCCAGTAGTATAGATGGACAGGGCTATGGCTACACCTTC
CASSIDGQGYGYTF
>.|TRBJ1-6|.|TRBV21-1
TGTGCCAGCAGCAAAAATGGGCCGGGGAATTCACCCCTCCACTTT
CASSKNGPGNSPLHF
>TRBD1|TRBJ1-2|.|TRBV5-1
TGCGCCAGCAGCCCGGGGGGACAGGGGGCACGAGGCTACACCTTC
CASSPGGQGARGYTF
>.|TRBJ2-1|few|TRBV5-1
TGCGCCAGCAGCTTCCGTACCCAACGGGTCCAGGATGGTCATGAGCAGTTCTTC
CASSFRTQRVQDGHEQFF
>.|TRBJ1-2|.|TRBV6-5
TGTGCCAGCAAGCAGGGGCTTGGCTACACCTTC
CASKQGLGYTF
>.|TRBJ1-4|.|TRBV19
TGTGCCAGTAGTATAGGCGGGACAAAGAATGAAAAACTGTTTTTT
CASSIGGTKNEKLFF
>.|TRBJ2-5|.|TRBV4-2
TGTGCCAGCAGCCAGGACTGGACTTATGGGACCCAGTACTTC
CASSQDWTYGTQYF
>TRBD2|TRBJ2-7|.|TRBV29-1
TGCAGCGCCCGAGGAGCGGGGGGACCGGGGGAGCAGTACTTC
CSARGAGGPGEQYF
>TRBD1|TRBJ2-5|.|TRBV15
TGTGCCACCACGGCAGGGGGCGGTGTGATATCTGAGACCCAGTACTTC
CATTAGGGVISETQYF
>.|TRBJ1-5|once|TRBV5-6
TGTGCCAGCAGCTCGCGGGGCGACAATCAGCCCCAGCATTTT
CASSSRGDNQPQHF
>.|TRBJ1-6|.|TRBV5-1
TGCGCCAGCAGCTTGGATCCGGGAATCGTTTCACCCCTCCACTTT
CASSLDPGIVSPLHF
>.|TRBJ2-7|.|TRBV30
TGTGCCTGGAGTGTGATGGGGGTGACCTACGAGCAGTACTTC
CAWSVMGVTYEQYF
>TRBD1|TRBJ1-2|.|TRBV9
TGTGCCAGCAGCGTAGGTCAGGGGGCGCGGGGCTACACCTTC
CASSVGQGARGYTF
>TRBD2|TRBJ2-1|.|TRBV12-3/TRBV12-4
TGTGCCAGCATACGGGGGGGCAATGAGCAGTTCTTC
CASIRGGNEQFF
>.|TRBJ1-1|.|TRBV7-6
TGTGCCAGCAGCCCCGGGGACACTGAAGCTTTCTTT
CASSPGDTEAFF
>.|TRBJ1-5|.|TRBV29-1
TGCAGCGTTATATTGGGGTTCCCCAGTCAGCCCCAGCATTTT
CSVILGFPSQPQHF
>.|TRBJ1-2|.|TRBV5-3
TGTGCCAGAAGCTTGGGACCCGTTTTTTTTGGCTACACCTTC
CARSLGPVFFGYTF
>.|TRBJ1-3|.|TRBV5-4
TGTGCCAGCAGCTACCCTGGGGATGCTAACACCATATATTTT
CASSYPGDANTIYF
>TRBD2|TRBJ2-7|.|TRBV3-1/TRBV3-2
TGTGCCAGCAGCCCCCGGCTAGCGGGGCCTTACGAGCAGTACTTC
CASSPRLAGPYEQYF
>.|TRBJ2-7|.|TRBV2
TGTGCCAGCAGTGAGTCCCACGAGCAGTACTTC
CASSESHEQYF
>.|TRBJ2-3|.|TRBV6-2/TRBV6-3
TGTGCCAGCAGTTCGGTCGGGGGTTCCACAGATACGCAGTATTTT
CASSSVGGSTDTQYF
>TRBD1|TRBJ1-2|.|TRBV19
TGTGCCAGTAGTCCCGGACAGGTTCCCGGCTATGGCTACACCTTC
CASSPGQVPGYGYTF
>TRBD1|TRBJ1-2|.|TRBV4-1
TGCGCCAGCAGCCACCGACAGGGGGCCCCTAATGGCTACACCTTC
CASSHRQGAPNGYTF
>TRBD1|TRBJ1-6|.|TRBV14
TGTGCCAGCTCCCGCCGGACAGGGACGCAGGGGGGTTCACCCCTCCACTTT
CASSRRTGTQGGSPLHF
>.|TRBJ1-1|.|TRBV6-5
TGTGCCAGCAGGTCGCAGCGAACTGAAGCTTTCTTT
CASRSQRTEAFF
>.|TRBJ1-2|.|TRBV4-3
TGCGCCAGCAGCACGGACAGTGGTTCCAGTGGCTACACCTTC
CASSTDSGSSGYTF
>TRBD1|TRBJ1-2|.|TRBV18
TGTGCCAGCTCACCAGGACAGGCCCTTTCCTATGGCTACACCTTC
CASSPGQALSYGYTF
>TRBD1|TRBJ2-5|.|TRBV7-8
TGTGCCAGCAGCCCTGACAGGGGTGAGACCCAGTACTTC
CASSPDRGETQYF
>.|TRBJ1-1|few|TRBV19
TGTGCCAGTAGTATAGGGCAGACGCGGGGTTCTGAAGCTTTCTTT
CASSIGQTRGSEAFF
>.|TRBJ1-2|.|TRBV27
TGTGCCAGCAGTCCCCTCATGGAATTTGGCTACACCTTC
CASSPLMEFGYTF
>TRBD2|TRBJ2-2|.|TRBV7-2
TGTGCCAGCAGCTTAGAGAGCGGGGCGACCACCGGGGAGCTGTTTTTT
CASSLESGATTGELFF
>.|TRBJ1-4|.|TRBV6-5
TGTGCCAGCAGCAGACAGGCAACTAATGAAAAACTGTTTTTT
CASSRQATNEKLFF
>.|TRBJ2-7|.|TRBV12-3/TRBV12-4
TGTGCCAGCAGCCCCGGGGGCTACGAGCAGTACTTC
CASSPGGYEQYF
>.|TRBJ1-6|once|TRBV7-9
TGTGCCAGCAGCTTAGCTACGCAGGGAACTTCACCCCTCCACTTT
CASSLATQGTSPLHF
>.|TRBJ2-3|.|TRBV7-2
TGTGCCAGCAGCTTGCTAAGGAATACGCAGTATTTT
CASSLLRNTQYF
>.|TRBJ1-1|.|TRBV19
TGTGCCAGTAGTATCGCCCTCGCAGCCATGAACACTGAAGCTTTCTTT
CASSIALAAMNTEAFF
>.|TRBJ1-5|.|TRBV21-1
TGTGCCAGCCCCCGGGACAGGGTAAGCGGTCAGCCCCAGCATTTT
CASPRDRVSGQPQHF
>.|TRBJ1-2|.|TRBV3-1/TRBV3-2
TGTGCCAGCAGCCAAACGGACAGTTCCTATGGCTACACCTTC
CASSQTDSSYGYTF
>.|TRBJ2-1|.|TRBV9
TGTGCCAGCAGTAACCTGGGGGGCTCCTACAATGAGCAGTTCTTC
CASSNLGGSYNEQFF
>.|TRBJ2-1|.|TRBV19
TGTGCCAGTAGTAGAGGTCTCGAGCAGTTCTTC
CASSRGLEQFF
>TRBD1|TRBJ2-7|.|TRBV7-8
TGTGCCAGCAGCTCTCCGACAGGGGGCGGCTACGAGCAGTACTTC
CASSSPTGGGYEQYF
>.|TRBJ1-2|.|TRBV28
TGTGCCAGCAGTTTACAGGATTATGGCTACACCTTC
CASSLQDYGYTF
>.|TRBJ1-1|.|TRBV30
TGTGCCTGGAGTGAGGGGAGGGGTACTGAAGCTTTCTTT
CAWSEGRGTEAFF
>.|TRBJ2-7|.|TRBV5-1
TGCGCCAGCAGCTTGGCAACAGGGGGGGCATCCTACGAGCAGTACTTC
CASSLATGGASYEQYF
>.|TRBJ2-2|.|TRBV6-5
TGTGCCAGCAGCCTCAACGGGGGTACCGGGGAGCTGTTTTTT
CASSLNGGTGELFF
>TRBD1|TRBJ2-7|.|TRBV3-1/TRBV3-2
TGTGCCAGCAGCCTCCAGGGGGACGGGTACGAGCAGTACTTC
CASSLQGDGYEQYF